This section outlines one T cell receptor (beta chain) sequence together with its context. Its antigen is still unknown. This CDR3 has 13 residues. Trimming removed 7 bases at V and 10 bases at J, with 14 bases between. Germline CDR1 reads SGHVS; CDR2 reads FQNEAQ. Only in-frame clones appear in the TCRdb table, and some are missing; sequencing was by immunoSEQ multiplex PCR. Here the sample spans about 130,000 clones, 90% being singletons. The data were taken from a study of T cell responses to AZD1222 COVID-19 vaccine. Study findings and constraints: Donors skewed white British and female; clonal diversity was possibly underestimated. Baseline seropositives among AZD1222 recipients totaled only 6 or 7. Spike was spanned by vaccine-associated CD4 TCRs, with dominance at 160-218 and 743-854. Among spike-specific TCRs, nearly half reportedly target unmutated variant regions.

The receptor's source is an adult in good health. V and J are TRBV7-8 and TRBJ1-6; a weak D match, TRBD1 (5 bases). This sample comprised peripheral blood, obtained on day 0 of AZD1222 vaccination. CDR3 nucleotides: TGTGCCAGCAACCCAGGGTTAGGCTCACCCCTCCACTTT. It encodes CASNPGLGSPLHF.